Listed below are T cell receptor beta chains from one sample, sequenced in a study of blood T cell repertoires in COVID-19. Produced via immunoSEQ multiplex PCR; TCRdb's table is partial and in-frame only. This table holds roughly 340,000 clones, under 95% found once. Sequenced material: peripheral blood. The origin of the receptors is a woman under 30 who had recovered from COVID-19. Both conserved end residues are part of each CDR3. D genes are given only for firm matches. Clone size is stated in some rows and not others, as once, few, many or a class when expanded.

V	size	length	D	J	DNA	CDR3
TRBV19	-	19	TRBD2	TRBJ2-3	TGTGCCAGTAGTTTACGGACTAGCGGGGTGGGCCCTAGCACAGATACGCAGTATTTT	CASSLRTSGVGPSTDTQYF
TRBV25-1	-	15	TRBD1	TRBJ1-2	TGTGCCAGCAGTGAATTCGACGGGACAGCCTATGGCTACACCTTC	CASSEFDGTAYGYTF
TRBV4-3	few	14	-	TRBJ1-3	TGCGCCAGCAGCCAGGGACTGGCTGGAAACACCATATATTTT	CASSQGLAGNTIYF
TRBV5-1	once	17	-	TRBJ2-6	TGCGCCAGCAGCTCTGATTACAGGTTCTCTGGGGCCAACGTCCTGACTTTC	CASSSDYRFSGANVLTF
TRBV7-2	-	14	-	TRBJ2-2	TGTGCCAGCAGCCTCCAGTCGAACACCGGGGAGCTGTTTTTT	CASSLQSNTGELFF
TRBV29-1	-	13	TRBD2	TRBJ2-3	TGCAGCGTCCGGGGGGAGGGTACAGATACGCAGTATTTT	CSVRGEGTDTQYF
TRBV9	-	13	-	TRBJ1-5	TGTGCCAGCAGCCCGACCTCAGGTCAGCCCCAGCATTTT	CASSPTSGQPQHF
TRBV4-3	-	15	-	TRBJ2-1	TGCGCCAGCAGTAGGGGTCAAGGTTCCTACAATGAGCAGTTCTTC	CASSRGQGSYNEQFF
TRBV11-2	-	16	TRBD1	TRBJ1-1	TGTGCCAGCAGGGCACTGGACAGGGGGATGAACACTGAAGCTTTCTTT	CASRALDRGMNTEAFF
TRBV19	-	15	-	TRBJ1-2	TGTGCCAGTAGTATAGTTCGGGGGGCGGACTATGGCTACACCTTC	CASSIVRGADYGYTF
TRBV24-1	-	13	TRBD1	TRBJ2-1	TGTGCCACCGGGGGACAGGTAAACAATGAGCAGTTCTTC	CATGGQVNNEQFF
TRBV9	-	12	-	TRBJ1-2	TGTGCCAGCAGCGTAGCGGCAGGAGGCTACACCTTC	CASSVAAGGYTF
TRBV19	once	14	TRBD1	TRBJ2-1	TGTGCCAGTCGGGACAGGCTGCTCTACAATGAGCAGTTCTTC	CASRDRLLYNEQFF
TRBV7-9	-	16	TRBD1	TRBJ1-2	TGTGCCAGCAGCTTAGTTGCCGGACAGGGGGCTTATGGCTACACCTTC	CASSLVAGQGAYGYTF
TRBV19	-	14	-	TRBJ1-2	TGTGCCAGTAGGAGGGATCCCCCGTACTATGGCTACACCTTC	CASRRDPPYYGYTF
TRBV9	-	14	-	TRBJ1-1	TGTGCCAGCAGCGTAGAAGGGGAGGACACTGAAGCTTTCTTT	CASSVEGEDTEAFF
TRBV11-2	-	15	TRBD1	TRBJ2-2	TGTGCCAGCAGCCCGAGGGGACAGTTCACCGGGGAGCTGTTTTTT	CASSPRGQFTGELFF
TRBV5-4	-	16	TRBD2	TRBJ2-2	TGTGCCAGCAGCTTAGCGGGAGGACCCAACACCGGGGAGCTGTTTTTT	CASSLAGGPNTGELFF
TRBV2	-	16	-	TRBJ2-1	TGTGCCAGCAGTGAGCGGGGCGGCCCCCCCGGGAATGAGCAGTTCTTC	CASSERGGPPGNEQFF
TRBV12-3/TRBV12-4	-	13	-	TRBJ1-2	TGTGCCAGCAGTTTCAGCCGACAGGACGGCTACACCTTC	CASSFSRQDGYTF
TRBV7-2	-	14	-	TRBJ2-1	TGTGCCAGCAGCTGGAGGACTGGTTACAATGAGCAGTTCTTC	CASSWRTGYNEQFF
TRBV7-9	-	13	-	TRBJ1-2	TGTGCCAGCAGCGTACAGGCGGTCTATGGCTACACCTTC	CASSVQAVYGYTF
TRBV7-9	once	13	TRBD2	TRBJ2-5	TGTGCCAGCAGTCCTAGCGGGCAAGAGACCCAGTACTTC	CASSPSGQETQYF
TRBV6-2/TRBV6-3	few	14	-	TRBJ1-2	TGTGCCAGCAGTTACTCGAGATCCATATATGGCTACACCTTC	CASSYSRSIYGYTF
TRBV24-1	-	14	TRBD2	TRBJ2-5	TGTGCCACCAGTGTCACGGGGGGTATAGAGACCCAGTACTTC	CATSVTGGIETQYF
TRBV30	-	15	-	TRBJ1-1	TGTGCCTGGAGTCCACTTCGGGGATGGAACACTGAAGCTTTCTTT	CAWSPLRGWNTEAFF
TRBV11-2	-	14	TRBD1	TRBJ1-6	TGTGCCACCCGGGACAGGGGGGCGGAATCACCCCTCCACTTT	CATRDRGAESPLHF
TRBV11-3	-	17	-	TRBJ1-3	TGTGCCAGCAGCTTAGATCGGCCCTACTACTCTGGAAACACCATATATTTT	CASSLDRPYYSGNTIYF
TRBV10-1	-	14	-	TRBJ2-1	TGCGCCAGCAGTGCCCAAGGCCCGAGGGTTGAGCAGTTCTTC	CASSAQGPRVEQFF
TRBV2	-	14	-	TRBJ2-3	TGTGCCAGCAGGGAGGACAGAAACACAGATACGCAGTATTTT	CASREDRNTDTQYF
TRBV6-6	once	15	TRBD2	TRBJ2-3	TGTGCCAGCAGCCGACTAGCGGTGGTCACAGATACGCAGTATTTT	CASSRLAVVTDTQYF
TRBV4-1	-	15	-	TRBJ1-5	TGCGCCAGCAGCCCCATTCGAGCTGCTAATCAGCCCCAGCATTTT	CASSPIRAANQPQHF
TRBV11-2	-	15	-	TRBJ1-2	TGTGCCAGCACCCTGTACACAGGAGCCCCCTATGGCTACACCTTC	CASTLYTGAPYGYTF
TRBV5-6	once	13	-	TRBJ2-3	TGTGCCAGCAGCGAACAGGGTCAAGATACGCAGTATTTT	CASSEQGQDTQYF
TRBV10-3	-	15	TRBD1	TRBJ1-3	TGTGCCATCAGTTCACAGGGGGCAACTGGAAACACCATATATTTT	CAISSQGATGNTIYF
TRBV7-9	-	12	TRBD1	TRBJ1-1	TGTGCCAGCAGCTTAGAAGGGGGCGTAGCTTTCTTT	CASSLEGGVAFF
TRBV6-4	-	14	-	TRBJ1-6	TGTGCCAGCAGTGACGGGGAGATGTATTCACCCCTCCACTTT	CASSDGEMYSPLHF
TRBV5-6	-	14	TRBD1	TRBJ1-5	TGTGCCAGCAGCGAGACAGGGTCAGGTCAGCCCCAGCATTTT	CASSETGSGQPQHF
TRBV19	once	15	-	TRBJ2-3	TGTGCCAGTAGTATGTTGGCACCTCCCGCAGATACGCAGTATTTT	CASSMLAPPADTQYF
TRBV6-2/TRBV6-3	-	16	-	TRBJ2-1	TGTGCCAGCAGTTACTCGTACCTGAGCTCCTACAATGAGCAGTTCTTC	CASSYSYLSSYNEQFF
TRBV11-2	-	13	-	TRBJ2-1	TGTGCCAGCAGCTTAAGCCTAGCACATGAGCAGTTCTTC	CASSLSLAHEQFF
TRBV19	once	13	-	TRBJ1-1	TGTGCCAGTAGTACGCGGGGGTATACTGAAGCTTTCTTT	CASSTRGYTEAFF
TRBV24-1	few	14	-	TRBJ2-2	TGTGCCACCAGTGGGGCTAGCTATTCCGGGGAGCTGTTTTTT	CATSGASYSGELFF
TRBV15	-	14	-	TRBJ2-5	TGTGCCACCAGCCCGAGGGCAGGGGAAGAGACCCAGTACTTC	CATSPRAGEETQYF
TRBV30	-	14	TRBD1	TRBJ1-2	TGTGCCTGGGCATCGGACAGGGGGGGTGTTGGCTACACCTTC	CAWASDRGGVGYTF
TRBV5-1	-	16	TRBD2	TRBJ2-3	TGCGCCAGCAGCTTGACGGGAGGCACAAGCACAGATACGCAGTATTTT	CASSLTGGTSTDTQYF
TRBV9	-	15	TRBD1	TRBJ1-2	TGTGCCAGCAGCGTAGGGCCCAGGGGGCCGGCGGGCTACACCTTC	CASSVGPRGPAGYTF
TRBV7-8	-	19	TRBD2	TRBJ2-1	TGTGCCAGCAGCTTAGGTTCAGGACTAGCGGGAGGGAGGTACAATGAGCAGTTCTTC	CASSLGSGLAGGRYNEQFF
TRBV6-5	-	14	TRBD1	TRBJ1-5	TGTGCCAGCAGGCAGGGGGCCAACAATCAGCCCCAGCATTTT	CASRQGANNQPQHF
TRBV10-3	-	12	-	TRBJ2-1	TGTGCCATCAGTGAGTTCGGAGGGGATGGGTTCTTC	CAISEFGGDGFF
TRBV19	-	14	TRBD1	TRBJ1-6	TGTGCCAGTAGTATGACAGGGTACAATTCACCCCTCCACTTT	CASSMTGYNSPLHF
TRBV11-2	-	14	-	TRBJ1-1	TGTGCCAGCAGCTTAGAGAGGATCGCAGTCGAAGCTTTCTTT	CASSLERIAVEAFF
TRBV4-1	-	20	TRBD2	TRBJ2-1	TGCGCCAGCAGCCAAGATCTTTCTAGCGGGAGGGCCCAACCCTACAATGAGCAGTTCTTC	CASSQDLSSGRAQPYNEQFF
TRBV5-4	-	17	TRBD2	TRBJ2-2	TGTGCCAGCAGCTTGCGATATGGCGGGAGAGGCACCGGGGAGCTGTTTTTT	CASSLRYGGRGTGELFF
TRBV27	-	16	TRBD2	TRBJ2-2	TGTGCCAGCAGTCCGAGACTAGCGGGGAACACCGGGGAGCTGTTTTTT	CASSPRLAGNTGELFF
TRBV27	-	15	TRBD1	TRBJ1-6	TGTGCCAGCAGTACCAACAGGGGCTATAATTCACCCCTCCACTTT	CASSTNRGYNSPLHF
TRBV24-1	-	14	TRBD1	TRBJ2-5	TGTGCCACCAGTGATTCCTCGGGACAGGGGACCCAGTACTTC	CATSDSSGQGTQYF
TRBV5-4	-	14	TRBD2	TRBJ2-1	TGTGCCAGCACCACGGGACTAGCGTACAATGAGCAGTTCTTC	CASTTGLAYNEQFF
TRBV14	-	15	-	TRBJ1-1	TGTGCCAGCAGCCAAGAAACCGGTTTTAACACTGAAGCTTTCTTT	CASSQETGFNTEAFF